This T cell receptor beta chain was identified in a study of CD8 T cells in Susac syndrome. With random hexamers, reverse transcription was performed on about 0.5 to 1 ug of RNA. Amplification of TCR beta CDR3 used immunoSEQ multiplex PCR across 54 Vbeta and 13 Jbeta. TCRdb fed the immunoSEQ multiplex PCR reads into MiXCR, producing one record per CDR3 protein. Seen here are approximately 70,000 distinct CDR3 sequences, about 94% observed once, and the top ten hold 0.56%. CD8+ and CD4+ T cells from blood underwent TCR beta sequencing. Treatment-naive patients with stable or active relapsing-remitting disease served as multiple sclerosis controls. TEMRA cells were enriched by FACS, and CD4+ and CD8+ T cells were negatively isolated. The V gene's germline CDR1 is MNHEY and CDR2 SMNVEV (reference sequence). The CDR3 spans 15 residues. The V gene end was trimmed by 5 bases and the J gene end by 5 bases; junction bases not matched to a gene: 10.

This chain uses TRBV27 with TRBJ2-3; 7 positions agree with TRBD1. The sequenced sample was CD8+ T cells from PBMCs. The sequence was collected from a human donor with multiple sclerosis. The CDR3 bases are TGTGCCAGCAGTACGGGACAGCTTTTGGTAGATACGCAGTATTTT. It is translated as CASSTGQLLVDTQYF.